Each of the 21 T cell receptor beta chains below was sequenced from the same sample in a study of T-cell reconstitution after alpha-beta-depleted transplantation in children. Preparing the TCRbeta library involved the use of unique molecular identifiers. TCRdb used MiXCR to reprocess the PCR reads, holding one entry per CDR3 protein. The table has about 1,000,000 distinct CDR3 sequences, roughly 29% seen once. Here the sequenced sample was PBMCs, mostly from graft donor cells, taken 360 days after TCRalphabeta/CD19-depleted stem cell transplant. All receptors come from a boy under two years old who had a stem cell transplant for SCID, so the T cells may come from the graft donor.

The J gene is TRBJ1-6, the V gene TRBV3-1, with TRBD1 matching over 8 bases. The germline CDR1 and CDR2 sequences are LGHDT and YNNKEL (reference sequence). CDR3 length: 16 amino acids. Trimming took 4 bases from V and 9 from J; bases not matched to a gene: 11. In nucleotides, the CDR3 is TGTGCCAGCAGCCGATCAGGGGGCGTGCGGAGTTCACCCCTCCACTTT. This gives the protein CASSRSGGVRSSPLHF.

This chain links TRBV4-3 with TRBJ2-1, with D possibly being TRBD2 (7 bases). The CDR3 is made up of 14 amino acids. The germline V and J ends were trimmed by 1 base and 7 bases, with 11 bases remaining between them. Germline V gene sequence: CDR1 LGHNA, CDR2 YSLEER. The CDR3 nucleotides read TGCGCCAGCAGCCAAGGGGGGAGGGGGAATGAGCAGTTCTTC. As protein: CASSQGGRGNEQFF.

This chain uses TRBV11-2 with TRBJ2-5; 7 bases fit TRBD2. The V segment lost 1 base and the J segment 7 bases; nucleotides outside the gene matches: 6. CDR3 length: 14 residues. Germline CDR1 SGHAT, CDR2 FQNNGV. The CDR3 DNA reads as TGTGCCAGCAGCTTAGCTGGTTCGGGGGGGACCCAGTACTTC. Translation gives CASSLAGSGGTQYF. The entire variable domain, with the rest obtained from reference TRBV11-2 and TRBJ2-5, is as follows: EAGVAQSPRYKIIEKRQSVAFWCNPISGHATLYWYQQILGQGPKLLIQFQNNGVVDDSQLPKDRFSAERLKGVDSTLKIQPAKLEDSAVYLCASSLAGSGGTQYFGPGTRLLVL.

The sample holds a few counts of this clonotype. The CDR3 nucleotides read TGTGCCAGCAGTCTATCCGGGGGCCGCTCTGGGGCCAACGTCCTGACTTTC. Translating it yields CASSLSGGRSGANVLTF. The V call is TRBV4-2, the J call TRBJ2-6; D could derive from TRBD1 or TRBD2 (6 bases each). The CDR3 has 17 amino acids. CDR1 LGHNA and CDR2 YNFKEQ come from the germline V gene. Deletions cut 6 bases from V and 0 bases from J, with 15 bases between.

The V and J genes are TRBV27 and TRBJ2-2, with 8 bases that match TRBD1. Germline CDR1 is MNHEY and CDR2 is SMNVEV (reference sequence). J gave up 6 bases and V 3 bases, and 6 bases lay outside the gene matches. This CDR3 spans 15 amino acids. CDR3 in DNA: TGTGCCAGCAGTTTTAGGACAGGGATCGCCGGGGAGCTGTTTTTT. It codes for CASSFRTGIAGELFF.

This clonotype was detected only once. This chain links TRBV3-1 with TRBJ2-1, with 10 bases aligning to TRBD2. Germline V gene sequence: CDR1 LGHDT, CDR2 YNNKEL (reference sequence). V lost 1 base to trimming and J lost 7 bases; unmatched junction nucleotides: 4. The CDR3 runs 15 residues. The CDR3 region has the DNA TGTGCCAGCAGCCAAGGTATTAGCGGGGGGAATGAGCAGTTCTTC. It encodes CASSQGISGGNEQFF.

The chain is built from TRBV9 and TRBJ2-6; 9 bases align to TRBD1. The CDR3 is 20 residues long. The V gene end was trimmed by 3 bases and the J gene end by 0 bases; junction bases not matched to a gene: 13. The germline CDR1 and CDR2 sequences are SGDLS and YYNGEE. Here the CDR3 DNA reads TGTGCCAGCAGCGCCGTACCTGGAACAGGGGGCTTCTCTGGGGCCAACGTCCTGACTTTC. Residues: CASSAVPGTGGFSGANVLTF.

The chain uses TRBV20-1 and TRBJ2-6; D not certain. The length of the CDR3 is 13 residues. Trimming removed 5 bases from V and 1 base from J, with 6 bases in between. Germline-derived CDR1 and CDR2 are DFQATT and SNEGSKA (reference sequence). The CDR3 spells CSALWSGANVLTF. In DNA form, the CDR3 reads TGCAGTGCTCTCTGGTCTGGGGCCAACGTCCTGACTTTC.

This clonotype was observed a few times. The genes are TRBV3-1 and TRBJ2-7; D gene uncertain. V was pared by 6 bases and J by 4 bases, with 13 bases between. Germline loops: CDR1 LGHDT, CDR2 YNNKEL (reference sequence). The CDR3 runs to 13 residues. The CDR3: CASRESGRYEQYF. DNA of the CDR3: TGTGCCAGCAGGGAGTCCGGGCGTTACGAGCAGTACTTC.

V usage is TRBV20-1 and J usage is TRBJ2-3; 7 nucleotides line up with TRBD2. This CDR3 contains 18 residues. With V trimmed by 6 bases and J by 0 bases, 18 bases remained unmatched. The germline gives CDR1 DFQATT, CDR2 SNEGSKA (reference sequence). As DNA, the CDR3 is TGCAGTGCCAACCCCCGGGGCGGGAGACCTTATAGCACAGATACGCAGTATTTT. Translation: CSANPRGGRPYSTDTQYF.

The chain carries TRBV9 and TRBJ2-1; unclear D gene. The V end was cut by 0 bases, the J end by 9 bases, with 10 bases between. The CDR3 spans 13 residues. In germline, CDR1 is SGDLS, CDR2 YYNGEE. The CDR3 is CASSVDAIGEQFF. The CDR3 nucleotides are TGTGCCAGCAGCGTAGACGCTATAGGTGAGCAGTTCTTC.

The genes are TRBV20-1 and TRBJ2-1, with 11 bases identical to TRBD2. Germline V gene data show CDR1 as DFQATT and CDR2 as SNEGSKA (reference sequence). V shed 2 bases, J shed 6 bases, and the junction held 3 bases outside the gene matches. The CDR3 totals 14 residues. The CDR3 sequence: CSARPGTSGNEQFF. CDR3 DNA sequence: TGCAGTGCTAGACCCGGGACTAGCGGCAATGAGCAGTTCTTC.

This clonotype occurred a few times. The chain is built from TRBV6-5 and TRBJ1-1; 11 nucleotides agree with TRBD1. There are 16 residues in the CDR3. J gave up 6 bases and V 6 bases, and 12 bases lay outside the gene matches. In germline, CDR1 is MNHEY, CDR2 SVGAGI. As DNA, the CDR3 is TGTGCCAGCAGCAACCGGGACAGGGGGGTTCCTGCTGAAGCTTTCTTT. It translates to CASSNRDRGVPAEAFF.

The rearrangement joins TRBV7-2 to TRBJ2-7; 8 positions match TRBD2. V shed 1 base and J 0 bases; nucleotides not matched to a gene: 5. The CDR3 consists of 16 residues. Germline V gene sequence: CDR1 SGHTA, CDR2 FQGNSA. CDR3 residues: CASSLVGGAGSYEQYF. The CDR3, as DNA: TGTGCCAGCAGCTTAGTCGGGGGGGCGGGCTCCTACGAGCAGTACTTC.

The chain employs TRBV5-1 and TRBJ1-1; D is possibly TRBD1 (5 bases). In germline, CDR1 is SGHRS, CDR2 YFSETQ. Trimming pared 5 bases from V and 1 base from J, leaving 12 bases between. The CDR3 has 14 amino acids. CDR3 DNA: TGCGCCAGCAGTAACCAGGGTGGGAACACTGAAGCTTTCTTT. This encodes CASSNQGGNTEAFF.

The chain uses TRBV7-9 and TRBJ2-1; D not resolved. CDR1 and CDR2 from the germline V gene are SEHNR and FQNEAQ (reference sequence). This CDR3 region has 14 residues. The germline V and J ends were trimmed by 1 base and 8 bases, with 12 bases remaining between them. The CDR3 coding sequence is TGTGCCAGCAGCTTAGGCCCGACCCGGGATGAGCAGTTCTTC. This encodes CASSLGPTRDEQFF.

This rearrangement joins TRBV12-3 or TRBV12-4 to TRBJ2-2; 14 nucleotides match TRBD2. The J segment lost 4 bases and the V segment lost 5 bases, leaving 6 bases of the junction unmatched. There are 17 residues in the CDR3. The CDR3 sequence: CASSLLGLAGGTGELFF. The CDR3 DNA sequence: TGTGCCAGCAGTCTCCTCGGACTAGCGGGGGGCACCGGGGAGCTGTTTTTT.

CDR3 loop: CASSMTSAADTQYF. Here the CDR3 DNA reads TGTGCCAGCAGCATGACTAGTGCGGCAGATACGCAGTATTTT. The V gene is TRBV9, the J gene TRBJ2-3; TRBD2 might be the D (6 bases). Between the trimmed V and J ends, which lost 4 bases and 4 bases, there was a span of 13 bases. This CDR3 is built from 14 residues. CDR1 and CDR2 (germline): SGDLS, YYNGEE.

The CDR3 coding sequence is TGTGCCAGCAGCTTATTACGAGTACTAAGTGGCTACACCTTC. Translation: CASSLLRVLSGYTF. The chain employs TRBV7-9 and TRBJ1-2; D uncertain. The V gene's germline CDR1 is SEHNR and CDR2 FQNEAQ (reference sequence). The CDR3 extends over 14 amino acids. The germline V and J ends were trimmed by 2 bases and 7 bases, with 14 bases remaining between them.

The rearrangement joins TRBV28 to TRBJ2-3, with TRBD2 matching 7 bases. The CDR3 covers 15 residues. The germline V gene encodes CDR1 MDHEN and CDR2 SYDVKM. The ends lost 5 bases at V and 2 bases at J; junction bases unmatched: 7. CDR3 in amino acids: CASSELASNTDTQYF. The CDR3 DNA reads TGTGCCAGCAGTGAACTAGCGTCGAACACAGATACGCAGTATTTT.

This clonotype has just a few counts. V gene TRBV4-1 combines with J gene TRBJ2-3; D ambiguous. Per the germline V gene, CDR1 is MGHRA and CDR2 is YSYEKL. CDR3 length: 16 residues. Trimming shortened V by 0 bases and J by 1 base, and 11 bases separated the two germline ends. CDR3 coding DNA: TGCGCCAGCAGCCAAGAAGCTGTAATTGGCACAGATACGCAGTATTTT. Translating it yields CASSQEAVIGTDTQYF.